This T cell receptor beta chain originates from a study of T-cell reconstitution after alpha-beta-depleted transplantation in children. Study-wide results and limits: Reportedly, alpha-beta T cells present about two months post-transplant originated from several hundred expanded clones of graft origin. T-cell counts and diversity were attributed mostly to newly produced T cells one year after transplant.

Germline V gene sequence: CDR1 MDHEN, CDR2 SYDVKM. Trimming took off 8 bases at V and 4 bases at J, with 18 bases between the two ends. The CDR3 is 14 residues long. Notes on this clonotype: Its antigen is unknown.

As it was prepared, the TCRbeta library received unique molecular identifiers. TCRdb redid the calling of the PCR reads with MiXCR, one entry per CDR3 protein. The repertoire holds approximately 210,000 distinct CDR3 sequences, with over 15% as singletons. This clonotype was obtained from a male patient between 2 and 15 years old who had a stem cell transplant for acute lymphoblastic leukemia, so the T cells may come from the graft donor. The gene calls are TRBV28 and TRBJ2-7, with D possibly being TRBD2 (6 bases). The specimen was PBMCs, mostly from graft donor cells, collected 360 days after TCRalphabeta/CD19-depleted stem cell transplant. CDR3 DNA sequence: TGTGCCAGCCAATTAGGTGGAGGGCGATACGAGCAGTACTTC. Translating it yields CASQLGGGRYEQYF. The whole variable domain, remainder taken from reference TRBV28 and TRBJ2-7, is DVKVTQSSRYLVKRTGEKVFLECVQDMDHENMFWYRQDPGLGLRLIYFSYDVKMKEKGDIPEGYSVSREKKERFSLILESASTNQTSMYLCASQLGGGRYEQYFGPGTRLTVT.